These 27 T cell receptor beta chains originate from one sample sequenced in a study of shared T cell receptors in the human thymus. Some clones are missing from TCRdb's copy, which holds only in-frame ones; the method was immunoSEQ multiplex PCR. The sample contains roughly 500,000 clones, approximately 80% of which appear only once. These data also featured in a second study, about human thymus T cells.

Sequenced input: thymocytes. These receptors were collected from a boy under three years old with a congenital heart defect.

The CDR3 DNA is TGTGCCAGCAGCGTAGTATCGGGACTAGCGGGAGGGGGAGAGACCCAGTACTTC. Amino acids: CASSVVSGLAGGGETQYF. V and J are TRBV9 and TRBJ2-5; 16 bases fit TRBD2. Germline CDR1 is SGDLS and CDR2 is YYNGEE. V lost 0 bases, J lost 4 bases, and 6 bases stayed unmatched. This CDR3 is 18 amino acids long.

The V and J genes are TRBV11-3 and TRBJ2-2; tentative D call: TRBD2 (8 bases). Germline CDR1 and CDR2: SGHNT and YENEEA. The ends were cut back, 2 bases at V and 4 bases at J, with 20 bases in the middle. This CDR3 region has 18 residues. CDR3 sequence: CASSLKGAGGGPTGELFF. For the CDR3, the DNA is TGTGCCAGCAGCTTAAAGGGGGCCGGGGGGGGACCCACCGGGGAGCTGTTTTTT.

DNA for the CDR3: TGTGCCAGCAGGGCCAAAGCGGGATTCTCTCCGAATGAGCAGTTCTTC. This sequence encodes CASRAKAGFSPNEQFF. This chain links TRBV28 with TRBJ2-1; 7 bases match TRBD2. CDR1 MDHEN and CDR2 SYDVKM come from the germline V gene. The CDR3 contains 16 residues. J gave up 7 bases and V 6 bases, and 15 bases lay outside the gene matches.

On this clone itself: The sample holds other DNA sequences that translate to the same CDR3. This rearrangement joins TRBV4-3 to TRBJ2-5, with TRBD2 identical over 14 bases. The J segment lost 3 bases and the V segment lost 0 bases, leaving 6 bases of the junction unmatched. The CDR3 totals 18 residues. CDR1 and CDR2 from the germline V gene are LGHNA and YSLEER. CDR3 residues: CASSQEGPGLAGEETQYF. CDR3 nucleotide sequence: TGCGCCAGCAGCCAAGAAGGTCCGGGACTAGCGGGAGAAGAGACCCAGTACTTC.

The V gene is TRBV5-1, the J gene TRBJ2-2; TRBD1 aligns across 7 bases. V gave up 0 bases and J gave up 7 bases; unmatched junction bases: 9. CDR3 size: 16 residues. Looked up from germline, CDR1 is SGHRS and CDR2 is YFSETQ. The CDR3 DNA reads as TGCGCCAGCAGCTTGGAGGGGGCTTTCTACGGCGGGGAGCTGTTTTTT. It specifies CASSLEGAFYGGELFF.

The rearrangement links TRBV7-8 to TRBJ1-1; tentatively, D is TRBD1 (5 bases). There are 12 residues in the CDR3. The germline gives CDR1 SGHVS, CDR2 FQNEAQ. V lost 2 bases and J lost 6, with 7 bases in between. CDR3 coding DNA: TGTGCCAGCAGCTTACGGGGGGCTGAAGCTTTCTTT. It encodes CASSLRGAEAFF.

The chain recombines TRBV5-1 with TRBJ2-1, with D perhaps matching TRBD1 (5 bases). The CDR3 runs 14 residues. V gave up 0 bases and J gave up 5 bases, with 9 bases separating them. Germline V gene sequence: CDR1 SGHRS, CDR2 YFSETQ. The CDR3 is CASSLAGHDNEQFF. In DNA, the CDR3 is TGCGCCAGCAGCTTGGCAGGACATGACAATGAGCAGTTCTTC.

The chain joins TRBV4-1 to TRBJ1-5, with TRBD1 matching 7 bases. The CDR3 consists of 15 residues. V lost 5 bases, J lost 4 bases, and 8 bases stayed unmatched. The V gene's germline CDR1 is MGHRA and CDR2 YSYEKL. CDR3 region: CASSTYRGQNQPQHF. The CDR3 region has the DNA TGCGCCAGCAGCACTTACAGGGGACAGAATCAGCCCCAGCATTTT.

The chain couples TRBV13 to TRBJ1-3, with 9 nucleotides matching TRBD1. The J segment lost 4 bases and the V segment lost 3 bases, leaving 1 base of the junction unmatched. CDR1 and CDR2 from the germline V gene are PRHDT and FYEKMQ (reference sequence). The CDR3 has 14 amino acids. The CDR3 is CASSFGTGGNTIYF. The DNA for the CDR3 is TGTGCCAGCAGCTTCGGGACAGGGGGAAACACCATATATTTT.

This clone was recorded once. This sequence joins TRBV15 and TRBJ1-5, with D maybe TRBD1 (6 bases). The germline V gene encodes CDR1 LNHNV and CDR2 YYDKDF (reference sequence). V was clipped by 2 bases and J by 6 bases, with 11 bases between them. This CDR3 spans 14 amino acids. The CDR3 DNA reads as TGTGCCACCAGCAGAACAACAGGGATTCAGCCCCAGCATTTT. Protein: CATSRTTGIQPQHF.

The chain has TRBV5-3 and TRBJ2-1; D is unresolved. TRBV5-3 is reported as an ORF; its role is uncertain. With 0 bases removed from V and 8 bases from J, the gap between germline ends came to 18 bases. This CDR3 spans 16 amino acids. The CDR3 protein is CARSLAKRTVAHEQFF. CDR3 sequence (DNA): TGTGCCAGAAGCTTGGCAAAGCGAACCGTGGCCCATGAGCAGTTCTTC.

The rearrangement joins TRBV6-4 to TRBJ2-7; 7 bases line up with TRBD1. The length of the CDR3 is 16 residues. The trim removed 3 bases at V and 4 bases at J, leaving 12 bases unmatched. CDR1 is MRHNA and CDR2 is SNTAGT in the germline V gene. The CDR3 protein is CASSEQPDRANYEQYF. As DNA, the CDR3 is TGTGCCAGCAGTGAGCAGCCCGACAGGGCGAATTACGAGCAGTACTTC.

The chain uses TRBV27 and TRBJ2-7, with 8 bases identical to TRBD1. The CDR3 has 13 residues. J lost 8 bases, V lost 6 bases, and 9 bases had no gene match. Germline V gives CDR1 MNHEY, CDR2 SMNVEV (reference sequence). CDR3 residues: CASRWTGRPKQYF. CDR3 nucleotides: TGTGCCAGCAGGTGGACAGGGCGTCCCAAGCAGTACTTC.

This chain connects TRBV5-1 to TRBJ2-7; 12 bases fit TRBD2. The CDR3 sequence is 18 residues long. CDR1 is SGHRS, CDR2 YFSETQ, per germline. The V and J ends lost 2 bases and 2 bases, in that order; junction bases with no gene match: 11. Written as DNA, the CDR3 is TGCGCCAGCAGCTTCCGACTAGCGGGAGTCCTTTGGCCCTACGAGCAGTACTTC. Amino acid sequence: CASSFRLAGVLWPYEQYF.

This clone was counted between two and nine times. This chain uses TRBV14 with TRBJ1-1; 8 bases are a match to TRBD1. The CDR3 spans 15 residues. CDR1 is SGHDN and CDR2 is FVKESK in the germline V gene. The V and J ends lost 3 bases and 5 bases, in that order; junction bases with no gene match: 8. In nucleotides, the CDR3 is TGTGCCAGCAGCCATATCAGGGGGCTCGGAACTGAAGCTTTCTTT. Its protein is CASSHIRGLGTEAFF.

The chain couples TRBV13 to TRBJ2-7; 8 bases fit TRBD1. Germline-derived CDR1 and CDR2 are PRHDT and FYEKMQ (reference sequence). J was trimmed by 7 bases and V by 4 bases; bases with no gene match: 9. The CDR3 is 14 amino acids. Here the CDR3 DNA reads TGTGCCAGCAGCTGCAGCGCAGGGGGCTGGGAGCAGTACTTC. Its translation is CASSCSAGGWEQYF.

The V and J genes are TRBV5-4 and TRBJ2-1; 14 bases map to TRBD2. The CDR3 runs to 15 residues. Germline-derived CDR1 and CDR2 are SGHNT and YYREEE (reference sequence). With 5 bases clipped from V and 7 bases from J, the junction kept 5 bases outside the gene matches. The CDR3 nucleotides read TGTGCCAGCAGGGTGGGACTAGCGGGAGATAATGAGCAGTTCTTC. Residues: CASRVGLAGDNEQFF.

The V and J genes are TRBV6-4 and TRBJ2-1, with a possible D match to TRBD2 (6 bases). This CDR3 is 15 amino acids long. Germline lookup yields CDR1 MRHNA and CDR2 SNTAGT. Trimming removed 2 bases from V and 4 bases from J, with 12 bases in between. The CDR3 here is CASSDGLAHYNEQFF. The CDR3 nucleotides are TGTGCCAGCAGTGACGGGCTAGCGCATTACAATGAGCAGTTCTTC.

This chain connects TRBV12-2 to TRBJ1-4; TRBD1, as called in the table, went unchecked against the DNA. TRBV12-2 is tagged as a pseudogene. The CDR3 loop spans 15 amino acids. This chain's CDR3 is CASRPRTRQNEKLFF. The CDR3 nucleotides read TGTGCAAGTCGCCCCAGAACTCGACAGAATGAAAAACTGTTTTTT.

CDR3 loop: CTSRKSGPSSYEQYF. CDR3 in DNA: TGCACCAGCAGAAAAAGCGGGCCGAGCTCCTACGAGCAGTACTTC. V is TRBV1 and J is TRBJ2-7; TRBD2 was called by the table and not checked on the DNA. TRBV1 is flagged as a pseudogene. This CDR3 contains 15 residues.

This chain joins TRBV6-5 and TRBJ2-7, with 9 positions matching TRBD1. The CDR3 has 16 amino acids. Germline CDR1 is MNHEY and CDR2 is SVGAGI. With 2 bases clipped from V and 3 bases from J, the junction kept 8 bases outside the gene matches. Here the CDR3 reads CASSYKAGDRVYEQYF. The CDR3 bases are TGTGCCAGCAGTTACAAGGCGGGGGACAGGGTCTACGAGCAGTACTTC.

V is TRBV27 and J is TRBJ1-1; D is uncertain. Germline CDR1 is MNHEY and CDR2 is SMNVEV (reference sequence). V was pared by 0 bases and J by 4 bases, with 12 bases between. The CDR3 has 15 residues. CDR3 DNA: TGTGCCAGCAGTTTATCTGCCAGGTACCCCACTGAAGCTTTCTTT. It translates to CASSLSARYPTEAFF.

The chain's CDR3 is CAWRVRLINEKLFF. In nucleotides, the CDR3 is TGTGCCTGGAGGGTCAGGCTGATTAATGAAAAACTGTTTTTT. The rearrangement joins TRBV30 to TRBJ1-4; the D is unclear. The V end lost 3 bases, the J end lost 4 bases, and 12 bases lay between the germline ends. This CDR3 contains 14 residues. Per the germline V gene, CDR1 is GTSNPN and CDR2 is SVGIG (reference sequence).

The chain is built from TRBV4-3 and TRBJ2-2, with 13 nucleotides matching TRBD2. In germline, CDR1 is LGHNA, CDR2 YSLEER. The CDR3 loop spans 18 amino acids. Trimming cost V 3 bases and J 5 bases; bases outside gene matches: 9. The CDR3 DNA sequence: TGCGCCAGCAGCCAGTGGACTAGCGGGAGCGGTGGGACCGGGGAGCTGTTTTTT. Its translation is CASSQWTSGSGGTGELFF.

The gene calls are TRBV6-5 and TRBJ1-4, with 7 bases fitting TRBD1. This CDR3 region has 13 residues. Looked up from germline, CDR1 is MNHEY and CDR2 is SVGAGI. Here the CDR3 DNA reads TGTGCAACACCTTCCAGGGGGAGTGAAAAACTGTTTTTT. Translating it yields CATPSRGSEKLFF.

The V and J genes are TRBV6-5 and TRBJ2-7, with 9 bases lining up with TRBD1. The CDR3 is 15 residues long. Trimming removed 6 bases from V and 9 bases from J; junction bases left unmatched: 15. The V gene's germline CDR1 is MNHEY and CDR2 SVGAGI. CDR3 sequence (DNA): TGTGCCAGCAGCCAAGGGGGACAGGGCCACTTCGGGCAGTACTTC. Amino acids: CASSQGGQGHFGQYF.

The DNA of the CDR3 is TGTGCCAGCAGTTTATCGTGGGGTAGCGGGGATAAAAGCTCCTACAATGAGCAGTTCTTC. Translating gives CASSLSWGSGDKSSYNEQFF. The gene calls are TRBV27 and TRBJ2-1; TRBD2 aligns across 8 bases. The CDR3 consists of 20 residues. In germline, CDR1 is MNHEY, CDR2 SMNVEV (reference sequence). The junction had 13 bases not matched to a gene; V was cut back by 0 bases and J by 0 bases.